This is a list of T cell receptor beta chains from one sample in a study of blood T cell repertoires in COVID-19. Data came from immunoSEQ multiplex PCR; TCRdb stores just in-frame clones and leaves some out. The sample lists about 200,000 clones; roughly 79% were seen once. The sequencing input was peripheral blood. Receptors originate from a human donor with acute or convalescent COVID-19. The donor label of this sample is uncertain. The CDR3 runs from the conserved cysteine through the conserved F or W. A D gene is named only where the DNA matches it firmly. Expanded clones are given a class, and other clones once, few, many or no size at all.

TGTGCCAGTAGTACTGGGGCCGGGACAGGGACAAATGAGCAGTTCTTC	CASSTGAGTGTNEQFF	TRBD1	TRBV19	TRBJ2-1	.
TGTGCCAGCAGCAAAGATGGGGGGAGACAGGGGCTGAGGGATCAGCCCCAGCATTTT	CASSKDGGRQGLRDQPQHF	.	TRBV21-1	TRBJ1-5	.
TGTGCCAGCAGCGAACGCCTAGCGGGGATAACTAGCACAGATACGCAGTATTTT	CASSERLAGITSTDTQYF	TRBD2	TRBV2	TRBJ2-3	.
TGCAGCGTGGGGACAGGGGGCAGCTATGGCTACACCTTC	CSVGTGGSYGYTF	TRBD1	TRBV29-1	TRBJ1-2	.
TGCGCCAGCAGCCGACTTCCGGGACAGAATGAAAAACTGTTTTTT	CASSRLPGQNEKLFF	TRBD1	TRBV4-1	TRBJ1-4	.
TGTGCCAGCAGCCCTGGGCTGAACACTGAAGCTTTCTTT	CASSPGLNTEAFF	.	TRBV14	TRBJ1-1	.
TGTGCCAGCAGCGAGGGAAGGAGGGCTCCTAATGAAAAACTGTTTTTT	CASSEGRRAPNEKLFF	.	TRBV9	TRBJ1-4	.
TGTGCCTGGAGTGGGACAGGGGTCATCTCGTATCAGCCCCAGCATTTT	CAWSGTGVISYQPQHF	TRBD1	TRBV30	TRBJ1-5	.
TGTGCCAGCAGCCAACCTGACAGGGCCCACGAGCAGTACTTC	CASSQPDRAHEQYF	TRBD1	TRBV28	TRBJ2-7	.
TGTGCCAGCAGCCATGAGGGAGTGGAGACCCAGTACTTC	CASSHEGVETQYF	.	TRBV3-1/TRBV3-2	TRBJ2-5	.
TGTGCCAGCTCACCTACAGCAGGGGATATGCTTTCACCCCTCCACTTT	CASSPTAGDMLSPLHF	.	TRBV18	TRBJ1-6	.
TGTGCCAGCCTCCGGGACAGTTCCCCTACTGGCTATGGCTACACCTTC	CASLRDSSPTGYGYTF	TRBD1	TRBV18	TRBJ1-2	.
TGTGCCAGCAGCGTCATCCCCCAACCAGGGGAAAAACTGTTTTTT	CASSVIPQPGEKLFF	.	TRBV9	TRBJ1-4	.
TGTGCCACCAGTGCCTTGACTAGCGGGAGAAAGGGGCACAATGAGCAGTTCTTC	CATSALTSGRKGHNEQFF	TRBD2	TRBV24-1	TRBJ2-1	.
TGTGCCAGCAGCTTCGCCGGGACTCTAAGGACAGATACGCAGTATTTT	CASSFAGTLRTDTQYF	.	TRBV7-2	TRBJ2-3	.
TGTGCCAGCAGTGAAGTAGACTACGAGCAGTACTTC	CASSEVDYEQYF	.	TRBV6-1	TRBJ2-7	few
TGTGCCAGCAGCGGTCGGGGGGGCAATCAGCCCCAGCATTTT	CASSGRGGNQPQHF	.	TRBV7-2	TRBJ1-5	.
TGTGCCAGCAGACGAATAGCGGGATCGAACACCGGGGAGCTGTTTTTT	CASRRIAGSNTGELFF	TRBD2	TRBV7-6	TRBJ2-2	.
TGTGCCAGCAGCCCCTGGACAGTCGGGGAGCTGTTTTTT	CASSPWTVGELFF	.	TRBV3-1/TRBV3-2	TRBJ2-2	.
TGTGCCAGCGTGTCTGGGCCAGGTTGGCCCCAGCATTTT	CASVSGPGWPQHF	.	TRBV7-2	TRBJ1-5	.
TGTGCCAGCAGTTACAGGCTAGCGGGAGATACGCAGTATTTT	CASSYRLAGDTQYF	TRBD2	TRBV6-5	TRBJ2-3	.
TGCGCCAGCAGCCGGACTGTCACCGGGGAGCTGTTTTTT	CASSRTVTGELFF	.	TRBV5-1	TRBJ2-2	.
TGTGCCAGTACCATTCGGGGGCAGCCCCAGCATTTT	CASTIRGQPQHF	.	TRBV19	TRBJ1-5	.